The TCR beta chain described here comes from a study of early T cells in non-severe SARS-CoV-2 infection. Overall study: Sequencing input comprised bulk RNA from unsorted whole blood; chain pairing was not available.

A note on this clonotype: Its antigen is currently unknown.

This CDR3 region has 15 residues. Trimming removed 7 bases at V and 3 bases at J, with 17 bases between. Germline V gene sequence: CDR1 MNHEY, CDR2 SVGEGT. Molecules of cDNA were individually given unique molecular identifiers that were attached to them. TCRdb redid the calling of the 5' RACE reads with MiXCR, one entry per CDR3 protein. Of about 59,000 distinct CDR3 sequences in the sample, around an eighth were seen once. Study-level findings and limits: Clonotype matching in VDJdb favored anti-spike CD8 responses and did not capture private and CD4 specificities.

Sequenced material: whole blood. V and J are TRBV6-2 or TRBV6-3 and TRBJ2-3; D may be TRBD2 (5 bases). The source of this sequence is an adult who was a healthcare worker with PCR-confirmed SARS-CoV-2 infection or an uninfected control (not recorded which). CDR3 residues: CASTQRSRGTDTQYF. In nucleotides, the CDR3 is TGTGCCAGCACCCAGCGGTCGCGTGGGACAGATACGCAGTATTTT.